A single sample is the source of the 22 T cell receptor beta chains below, sequenced in a study of early T cells in non-severe SARS-CoV-2 infection. TCRdb re-analysed the 5' RACE reads in MiXCR, keeping a single row per CDR3 protein. This table has about 59,000 distinct CDR3 sequences, approximately 13% appearing once. The sample consisted of whole blood, taken at baseline. The receptors derive from an adult who was a healthcare worker with PCR-confirmed SARS-CoV-2 infection or an uninfected control (not recorded which).

The sample holds a few counts of this clonotype. The chain combines TRBV11-2 with TRBJ2-3; 11 bases align to TRBD2. CDR3 size: 16 residues. Looked up from germline, CDR1 is SGHAT and CDR2 is FQNNGV. V gave up 5 bases and J gave up 8 bases; unmatched junction bases: 12. The CDR3 sequence is CASSAGTSGPFATQYF. The CDR3 bases are TGTGCCAGCAGCGCGGGGACTAGCGGCCCATTCGCTACGCAGTATTTT.

This clonotype was seen more than once but under ten times. The chain is built from TRBV4-2 and TRBJ1-2; D perhaps matches TRBD1 (6 bases). The CDR3 length is 13 residues. From germline, CDR1 is LGHNA and CDR2 YNFKEQ. V lost 4 bases, J lost 8 bases, and 14 bases lay in between. CDR3 nucleotide sequence: TGTGCCAGCAGCCCCGGACAGCAGCAGGGCTACACCTTC. Protein product: CASSPGQQQGYTF.

The rearrangement uses TRBV19 and TRBJ1-5; no clear D gene. The CDR3 consists of 14 residues. Germline CDR1 and CDR2: LNHDA and SQIVND (reference sequence). With 5 bases removed from V and 3 bases from J, the gap between germline ends came to 11 bases. Here the CDR3 reads CASSAGWVNQPQHF. CDR3 DNA: TGTGCCAGTAGTGCAGGCTGGGTCAATCAGCCCCAGCATTTT.

Only a few counts were recorded for this clonotype. The chain recombines TRBV7-6 with TRBJ1-1; no firm D call. This CDR3 has 13 amino acids. In germline, CDR1 is SGHVS, CDR2 FNYEAQ. The V end lost 4 bases, the J end lost 7 bases, and 13 bases lay between the germline ends. The CDR3 spells CASSSVLDGEAFF. The CDR3, as DNA: TGTGCCAGCAGCTCCGTTCTCGACGGTGAAGCTTTCTTT.

This clonotype was seen repeatedly, ten times or more. Here the CDR3 reads CASTAGDEQFF. Here the CDR3 DNA reads TGTGCCAGCACGGCAGGGGATGAGCAGTTCTTC. The rearrangement joins TRBV6-2 or TRBV6-3 to TRBJ2-1; a weak D match, TRBD1 (6 bases). The CDR3 contains 11 residues. V was cut by 7 bases and J by 8 bases, with 9 bases left in between. The V gene's germline CDR1 is MNHEY and CDR2 SVGEGT.

At least ten counts were recorded for this clonotype. This rearrangement joins TRBV29-1 to TRBJ2-2; 7 bases align to TRBD1. After removal of 7 bases from V and 0 bases from J, the junction contained 8 bases not matched to a gene. The CDR3 runs 15 residues. CDR1 SQVTM and CDR2 ANQGSEA come from the germline V gene. The DNA of the CDR3 is TGCAGCGCCGCGAAGGGGGCTTCGAACACCGGGGAGCTGTTTTTT. Protein product: CSAAKGASNTGELFF.

The rearrangement joins TRBV28 to TRBJ2-5; TRBD2 is a possible D gene (6 bases). Germline V gene data show CDR1 as MDHEN and CDR2 as SYDVKM. The V end lost 3 bases, the J end lost 5 bases, and 16 bases lay between the germline ends. This CDR3 contains 15 residues. The CDR3 DNA reads as TGTGCCAGCAGTTTCTGGGGCGGGAAAGAGGAGACCCAGTACTTC. Amino acid sequence: CASSFWGGKEETQYF.

This clonotype has more than one count but fewer than ten. The chain carries TRBV19 and TRBJ1-1, with D unclear. The germline V gene encodes CDR1 LNHDA and CDR2 SQIVND (reference sequence). The CDR3 is made up of 14 amino acids. The germline V and J ends were trimmed by 5 bases and 1 base, with 11 bases remaining between them. CDR3 coding DNA: TGTGCCAGTAGTCCTCGGACGGGGAACACTGAAGCTTTCTTT. This translates into CASSPRTGNTEAFF.

The sample holds a few counts of this clonotype. In DNA form, the CDR3 reads TGCGCCAGCAGCTTGGATGGGGGAGCTGAAGCTTTCTTT. Its translation is CASSLDGGAEAFF. The chain couples TRBV5-1 to TRBJ1-1; a weak D match, TRBD1 (5 bases). From germline, CDR1 is SGHRS and CDR2 YFSETQ. V shed 0 bases and J shed 6 bases, with 9 bases lying between them. The CDR3 has 13 residues.

This chain links TRBV30 with TRBJ2-4; D uncertain. V gave up 1 base and J gave up 6 bases, with 16 bases separating them. The CDR3 has 15 residues. CDR1 and CDR2 from the germline V gene are GTSNPN and SVGIG (reference sequence). The CDR3 protein is CAWSATSFLRNIQYF. The CDR3 DNA is TGTGCCTGGAGTGCAACTTCTTTCCTCCGAAACATTCAGTACTTC.

This clonotype was counted only a few times. The rearrangement joins TRBV9 to TRBJ1-4, with 8 bases matching TRBD1. CDR1 is SGDLS, CDR2 YYNGEE, per germline. The CDR3 contains 16 residues. With V trimmed by 4 bases and J by 7 bases, 12 bases remained unmatched. This chain's CDR3 is CASSPRPDRGAEKLFF. DNA of the CDR3: TGTGCCAGCAGCCCCCGCCCTGACAGGGGCGCTGAAAAACTGTTTTTT.

This clonotype was recorded many times. This chain links TRBV19 with TRBJ1-2, with D possibly TRBD1 on 5 matching bases. Germline lookup yields CDR1 LNHDA and CDR2 SQIVND (reference sequence). The CDR3 loop spans 15 amino acids. Trimming pared 1 base from V and 3 bases from J, leaving 12 bases between. CDR3 nucleotide sequence: TGTGCCAGTAGTATAGGCAGGGCGAAGGACTATGGCTACACCTTC. It yields the protein CASSIGRAKDYGYTF.

This clonotype was seen only a few times. V and J are TRBV28 and TRBJ1-2; TRBD1 aligns across 8 bases. Germline CDR1 is MDHEN and CDR2 is SYDVKM. This CDR3 region has 14 residues. V trimming: 8 bases; J trimming: 8 bases; junction bases outside the gene matches: 13. CDR3 nucleotides: TGTGCCAGCCTAACAGGGGCAGGGGGCATGGGCTACACCTTC. Its protein is CASLTGAGGMGYTF.

The table lists this clonotype with a few counts. This chain joins TRBV28 and TRBJ1-3, with D possibly being TRBD1 (6 bases). The CDR3 consists of 14 residues. The V gene lost 5 bases and the J gene lost 3 bases, with 11 bases spanning the gap. In germline, CDR1 is MDHEN, CDR2 SYDVKM. The CDR3 region is CASSAGTFGNTIYF. CDR3 DNA: TGTGCCAGCAGTGCCGGGACATTTGGAAACACCATATATTTT.

The V and J genes are TRBV27 and TRBJ2-1; 12 bases agree with TRBD2. V trimming: 5 bases; J trimming: 5 bases; junction bases outside the gene matches: 13. The CDR3 sequence is 18 residues long. Germline V gene data show CDR1 as MNHEY and CDR2 as SMNVEV (reference sequence). The DNA for the CDR3 is TGTGCCAGCAGTCCCATCCTGACTAGCGGGAGTAGGAACAATGAGCAGTTCTTC. Protein sequence: CASSPILTSGSRNNEQFF.

This clonotype was detected a few times. The chain couples TRBV5-1 to TRBJ2-3, with 7 positions matching TRBD2. This CDR3 is built from 14 residues. Germline loops: CDR1 SGHRS, CDR2 YFSETQ. V was clipped by 4 bases and J by 2 bases; unmatched bases: 4. In DNA form, the CDR3 reads TGCGCCAGCAGCCGGGACTACCCCACAGATACGCAGTATTTT. Amino acids: CASSRDYPTDTQYF.

The rearrangement joins TRBV14 to TRBJ2-1; D perhaps matches TRBD1 (5 bases). CDR1 is SGHDN, CDR2 FVKESK, per germline. The length of the CDR3 is 15 residues. Trimming shortened V by 4 bases and J by 2 bases, and 12 bases separated the two germline ends. As DNA, the CDR3 is TGTGCCAGCAGCCTGCTGCAGGGCCCCTACAATGAGCAGTTCTTC. Amino acid sequence: CASSLLQGPYNEQFF.

This clonotype was picked up a small number of times. This chain's CDR3 is CASSPRSGLNTEAFF. The CDR3 nucleotides read TGTGCCAGCTCACCGAGGTCCGGTCTGAACACTGAAGCTTTCTTT. This chain connects TRBV18 to TRBJ1-1; D is unclear. The CDR3 is made up of 15 amino acids. CDR1 is KGHSH and CDR2 is LQKENI in the germline V gene. V lost 3 bases to trimming and J lost 0 bases, with 11 bases between them.

This clonotype was counted only a few times. The rearrangement uses TRBV9 and TRBJ2-1, with 9 bases that match TRBD2. CDR3 length: 17 amino acids. Germline trimming cut 4 bases from V and 4 bases from J; bases unmatched to any gene: 12. CDR1 and CDR2 from the germline V gene are SGDLS and YYNGEE. DNA for the CDR3: TGTGCCAGCAGCCCAGGAGGAGTAGCGGGAGAATACAATGAGCAGTTCTTC. Translation gives CASSPGGVAGEYNEQFF.

The rearrangement uses TRBV7-9 and TRBJ1-4; 9 bases are a match to TRBD1. V was pared by 4 bases and J by 7 bases, with 10 bases of the junction left unmatched. Per germline, CDR1 SEHNR and CDR2 FQNEAQ (reference sequence). This CDR3 has 16 amino acids. The CDR3 DNA reads as TGTGCCAGCAGCTACTACCGGGGACAGGGTGTTGAAAAACTGTTTTTT. Residues: CASSYYRGQGVEKLFF.

This clonotype was seen only a few times. The V call is TRBV29-1, the J call TRBJ2-7, with 7 bases lining up with TRBD2. The CDR3 length is 14 residues. V was pared by 8 bases and J by 3 bases, with 13 bases of the junction left unmatched. Germline V lookup: CDR1 SQVTM, CDR2 ANQGSEA. The CDR3 sequence: CSRRAPSGFYEQYF. The DNA for the CDR3 is TGCAGCAGAAGAGCGCCTAGCGGATTCTACGAGCAGTACTTC.

This clonotype was detected a few times. CDR3 region: CASSQTGGPFHEQYF. CDR3 nucleotides: TGTGCCAGCAGCCAGACAGGGGGTCCCTTCCACGAGCAGTACTTC. The chain combines TRBV3-1 with TRBJ2-7; 9 nucleotides agree with TRBD1. The CDR3 runs 15 residues. The V segment lost 3 bases and the J segment 5 bases; nucleotides outside the gene matches: 8. The germline V gene encodes CDR1 LGHDT and CDR2 YNNKEL (reference sequence).